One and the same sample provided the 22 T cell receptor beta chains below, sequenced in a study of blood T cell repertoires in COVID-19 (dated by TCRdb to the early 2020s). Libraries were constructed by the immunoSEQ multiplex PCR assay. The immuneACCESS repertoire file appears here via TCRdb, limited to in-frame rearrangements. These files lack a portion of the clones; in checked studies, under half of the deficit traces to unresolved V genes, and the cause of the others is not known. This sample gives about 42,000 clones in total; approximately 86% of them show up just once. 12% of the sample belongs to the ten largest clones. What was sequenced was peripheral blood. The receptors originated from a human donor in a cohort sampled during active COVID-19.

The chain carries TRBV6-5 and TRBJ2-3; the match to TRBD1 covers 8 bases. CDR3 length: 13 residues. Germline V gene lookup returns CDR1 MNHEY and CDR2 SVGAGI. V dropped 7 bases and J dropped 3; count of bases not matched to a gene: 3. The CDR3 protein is CASTGQGTDTQYF. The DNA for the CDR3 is TGTGCCAGCACCGGACAGGGAACAGATACGCAGTATTTT.

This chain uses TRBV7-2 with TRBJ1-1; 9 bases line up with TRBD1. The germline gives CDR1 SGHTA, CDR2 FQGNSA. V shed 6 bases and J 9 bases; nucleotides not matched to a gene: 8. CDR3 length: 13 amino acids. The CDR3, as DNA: TGTGCCAGCAGTCCGGACAGGGGTGCTCAAGCTTTCTTT. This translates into CASSPDRGAQAFF. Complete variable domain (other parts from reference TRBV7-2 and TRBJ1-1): GAGVSQSPSNKVTEKGKDVELRCDPISGHTALYWYRQSLGQGLEFLIYFQGNSAPDKSGLPSDRFSAERTGGSVSTLTIQRTQQEDSAVYLCASSPDRGAQAFFGQGTRLTVV.

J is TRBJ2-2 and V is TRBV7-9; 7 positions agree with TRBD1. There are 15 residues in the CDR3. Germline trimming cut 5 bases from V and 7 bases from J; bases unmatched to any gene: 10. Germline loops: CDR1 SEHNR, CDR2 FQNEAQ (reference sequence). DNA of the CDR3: TGTGCCAGCAGCGAAGGACAGGCCCACAGCGGGGAGCTGTTTTTT. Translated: CASSEGQAHSGELFF.

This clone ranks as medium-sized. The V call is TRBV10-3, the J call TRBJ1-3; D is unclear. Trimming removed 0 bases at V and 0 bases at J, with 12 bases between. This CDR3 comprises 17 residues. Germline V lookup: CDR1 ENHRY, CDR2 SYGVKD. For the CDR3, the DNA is TGTGCCATCAGTGAGTCGAAGGGAGGTAGCTCTGGAAACACCATATATTTT. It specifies CAISESKGGSSGNTIYF.

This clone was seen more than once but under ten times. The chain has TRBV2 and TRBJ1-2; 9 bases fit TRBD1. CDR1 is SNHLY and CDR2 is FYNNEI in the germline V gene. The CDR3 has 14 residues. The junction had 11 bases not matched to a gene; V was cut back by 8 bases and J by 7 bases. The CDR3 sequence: CASGTGKGYGGYTF. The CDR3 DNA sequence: TGTGCCAGCGGGACAGGGAAGGGTTACGGTGGCTACACCTTC.

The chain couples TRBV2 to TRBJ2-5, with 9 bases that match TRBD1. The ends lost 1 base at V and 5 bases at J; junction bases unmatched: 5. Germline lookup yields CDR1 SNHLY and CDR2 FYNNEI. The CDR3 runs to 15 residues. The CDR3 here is CASSEGGTGIETQYF. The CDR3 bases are TGTGCCAGCAGTGAAGGGGGGACAGGGATCGAGACCCAGTACTTC. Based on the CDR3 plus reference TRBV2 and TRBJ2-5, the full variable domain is EPEVTQTPSHQVTQMGQEVILRCVPISNHLYFYWYRQILGQKVEFLVSFYNNEISEKSEIFDDQFSVERPDGSNFTLKIRSTKLEDSAMYFCASSEGGTGIETQYFGPGTRLLVL.

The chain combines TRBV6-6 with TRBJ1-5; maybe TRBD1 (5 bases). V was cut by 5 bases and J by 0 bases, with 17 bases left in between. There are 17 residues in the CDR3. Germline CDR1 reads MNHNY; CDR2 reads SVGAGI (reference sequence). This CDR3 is CASSQTGPDYSNQPQHF. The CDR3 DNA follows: TGTGCCAGCAGTCAAACAGGCCCCGATTATAGCAATCAGCCCCAGCATTTT.

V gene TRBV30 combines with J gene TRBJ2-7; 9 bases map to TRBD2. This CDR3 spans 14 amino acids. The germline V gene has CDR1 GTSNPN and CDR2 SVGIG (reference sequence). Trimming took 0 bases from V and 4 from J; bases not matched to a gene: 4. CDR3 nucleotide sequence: TGTGCCTGGAGTGTGGGGACTAGCAATTACGAGCAGTACTTC. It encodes CAWSVGTSNYEQYF.

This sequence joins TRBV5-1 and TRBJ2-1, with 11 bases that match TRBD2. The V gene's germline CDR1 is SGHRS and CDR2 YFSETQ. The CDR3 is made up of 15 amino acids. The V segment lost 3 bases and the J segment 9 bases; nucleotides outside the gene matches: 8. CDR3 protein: CASSSYSGGVSEQFF. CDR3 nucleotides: TGCGCCAGCAGCTCCTATAGCGGGGGGGTTAGTGAGCAGTTCTTC.

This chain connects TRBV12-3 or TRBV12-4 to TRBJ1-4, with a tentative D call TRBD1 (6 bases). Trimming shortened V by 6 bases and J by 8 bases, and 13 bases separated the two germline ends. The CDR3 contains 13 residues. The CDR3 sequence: CASSTGNDEKLFF. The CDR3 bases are TGTGCCAGCAGCACAGGGAATGACGAAAAACTGTTTTTT.

The CDR3 DNA is TGTGCCAGCAGCGCGGCCCGGACAGGGGGAATAGGTGGCTACACCTTC. It specifies CASSAARTGGIGGYTF. The chain links TRBV7-9 to TRBJ1-2; 10 bases map to TRBD1. Trimming took 5 bases from V and 7 from J; bases not matched to a gene: 13. The CDR3 loop spans 16 amino acids. The germline gives CDR1 SEHNR, CDR2 FQNEAQ (reference sequence).

CDR3 in DNA: TGTGCCAGCATCCACAACGACAGGCTCACAGATACGCAGTATTTT. This gives the protein CASIHNDRLTDTQYF. The chain recombines TRBV2 with TRBJ2-3; weak D call: TRBD1 (6 bases). Germline CDR1 and CDR2: SNHLY and FYNNEI. Trimming took off 7 bases at V and 2 bases at J, with 16 bases between the two ends. This CDR3 spans 15 amino acids.

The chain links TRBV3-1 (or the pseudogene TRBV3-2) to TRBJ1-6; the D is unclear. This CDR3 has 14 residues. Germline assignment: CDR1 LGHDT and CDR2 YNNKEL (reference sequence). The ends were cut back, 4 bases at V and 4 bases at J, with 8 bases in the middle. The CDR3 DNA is TGTGCCAGCAGCCTCCTGCAGTATAATTCACCCCTCCACTTT. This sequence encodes CASSLLQYNSPLHF.

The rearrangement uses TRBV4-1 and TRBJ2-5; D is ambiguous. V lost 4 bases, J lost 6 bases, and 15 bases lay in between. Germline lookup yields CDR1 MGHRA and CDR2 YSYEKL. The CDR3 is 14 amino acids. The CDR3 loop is CASSLLGIPKTQYF. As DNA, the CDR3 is TGCGCCAGCAGCCTCCTCGGTATACCCAAGACCCAGTACTTC.

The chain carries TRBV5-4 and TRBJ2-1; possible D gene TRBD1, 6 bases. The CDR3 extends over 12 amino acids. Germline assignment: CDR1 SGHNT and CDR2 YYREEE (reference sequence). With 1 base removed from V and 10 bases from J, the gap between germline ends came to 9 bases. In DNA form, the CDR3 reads TGTGCCAGCAGCTTGCCAGGGGACGAGCAGTTCTTC. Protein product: CASSLPGDEQFF.

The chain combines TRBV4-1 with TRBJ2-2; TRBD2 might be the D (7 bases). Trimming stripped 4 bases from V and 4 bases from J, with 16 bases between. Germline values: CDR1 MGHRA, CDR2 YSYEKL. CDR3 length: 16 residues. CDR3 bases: TGCGCCAGCAGCCCTCCTAGGGGGGGCCGCACCGGGGAGCTGTTTTTT. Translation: CASSPPRGGRTGELFF.

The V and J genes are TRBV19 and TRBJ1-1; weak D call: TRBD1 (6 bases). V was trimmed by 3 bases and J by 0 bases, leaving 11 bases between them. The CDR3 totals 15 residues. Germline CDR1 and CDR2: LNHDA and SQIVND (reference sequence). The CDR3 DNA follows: TGTGCCAGTAGTATGGGGCAGGGGATGAACACTGAAGCTTTCTTT. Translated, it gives CASSMGQGMNTEAFF.

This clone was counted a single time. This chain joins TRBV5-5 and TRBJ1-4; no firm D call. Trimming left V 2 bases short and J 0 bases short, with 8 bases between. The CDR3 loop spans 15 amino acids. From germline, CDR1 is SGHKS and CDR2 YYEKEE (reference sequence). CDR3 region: CASSFAGATNEKLFF. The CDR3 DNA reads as TGTGCCAGCAGCTTCGCGGGTGCAACTAATGAAAAACTGTTTTTT.

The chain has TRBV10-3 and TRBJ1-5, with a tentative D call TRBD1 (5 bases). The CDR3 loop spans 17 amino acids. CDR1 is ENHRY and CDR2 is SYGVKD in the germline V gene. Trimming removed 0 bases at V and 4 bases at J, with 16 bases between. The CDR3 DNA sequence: TGTGCCATCAGTGAGTCATGGGCAGGTGGGGGGAATCAGCCCCAGCATTTT. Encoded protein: CAISESWAGGGNQPQHF.

The CDR3, as DNA: TGTGCCAGCAGCCGTAGCGGGGGGGCGCGCGATACGCAGTATTTT. As protein: CASSRSGGARDTQYF. The rearrangement joins TRBV6-5 to TRBJ2-3, with 11 bases identical to TRBD2. The CDR3 has 15 residues. The V and J ends lost 6 bases and 6 bases, in that order; junction bases with no gene match: 8. The V gene's germline CDR1 is MNHEY and CDR2 SVGAGI.

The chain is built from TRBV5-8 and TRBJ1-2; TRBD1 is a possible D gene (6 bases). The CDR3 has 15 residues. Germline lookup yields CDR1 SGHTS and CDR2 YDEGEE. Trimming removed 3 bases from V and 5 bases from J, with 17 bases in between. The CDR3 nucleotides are TGTGCCAGCAGCTGGAACCTGGACAGCCCGTATGGCTACACCTTC. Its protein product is CASSWNLDSPYGYTF. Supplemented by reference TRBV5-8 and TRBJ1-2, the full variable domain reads EAGVTQSPTHLIKTRGQQATLRCSPISGHTSVYWYQQALGLGLQFLLWYDEGEERNRGNFPPRFSGRQFPNYSSELNVNALELEDSALYLCASSWNLDSPYGYTFGSGTRLTVV.

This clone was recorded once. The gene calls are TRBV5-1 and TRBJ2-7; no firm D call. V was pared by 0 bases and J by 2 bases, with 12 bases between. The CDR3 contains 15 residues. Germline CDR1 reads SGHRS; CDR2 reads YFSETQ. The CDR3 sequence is CASSLEPGSAYEQYF. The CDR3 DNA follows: TGCGCCAGCAGCTTGGAGCCGGGTTCCGCCTACGAGCAGTACTTC.